These 14 T cell receptor beta chains were sequenced from one sample in a study of T cells expressing NK-cell markers. TCRdb re-called the 5' RACE reads; one entry per CDR3 protein, DNA not given. This listing includes fewer than 400,000 distinct CDR3 sequences. What was sequenced was blood T cells: a sorted CD56 or NKG2C T cell subset, CD4+ or CD8+ T cells, or bulk PBMC T cells (not recorded which). These receptor sequences come from a woman aged 50 to 60 in good health.

This chain connects TRBV7-6 to TRBJ1-1. Germline V gene sequence: CDR1 SGHVS, CDR2 FNYEAQ. There are 13 residues in the CDR3. CDR3 loop: CASSLVDFTEAFF. Filled out from reference TRBV7-6 and TRBJ1-1, the complete variable domain reads GAGVSQSPRYKVTKRGQDVALRCDPISGHVSLYWYRQALGQGPEFLTYFNYEAQQDKSGLPNDRFSAERPEGSISTLTIQRTEQRDSAMYRCASSLVDFTEAFFGQGTRLTVV.

This rearrangement joins TRBV10-2 to TRBJ2-3; TCRdb's D gene call, TRBD2, goes unchecked for lack of DNA. The germline gives CDR1 WSHSY, CDR2 SAAADI. The CDR3 is made up of 18 amino acids. This CDR3 is CASSETGVSGISTDTQYF.

This rearrangement joins TRBV12-3 or TRBV12-4 to TRBJ2-1; the TCRdb D gene call, TRBD2, has no DNA to confirm it. This CDR3 has 15 residues. CDR3 residues: CASSPGTSGSPPQFF.

The chain carries TRBV12-3 or TRBV12-4 and TRBJ2-7. This CDR3 region has 12 residues. The CDR3: CASRLGSGEQYF.

V is TRBV3-1 and J is TRBJ1-5. Germline V gene data show CDR1 as LGHDT and CDR2 as YNNKEL (reference sequence). The CDR3 has 12 residues. CDR3 protein: CASGNINQPQHF.

The chain couples TRBV7-9 to TRBJ1-1. CDR1 is SEHNR, CDR2 FQNEAQ, per germline (reference sequence). This CDR3 spans 12 amino acids. CDR3 in amino acids: CATGRQNTEAFF.

CDR3 sequence reads: CAISDGRYTEAFF. The chain uses TRBV10-3 and TRBJ1-1. This CDR3 is 13 amino acids long. CDR1 is ENHRY and CDR2 is SYGVKD in the germline V gene.

The rearrangement joins TRBV20-1 to TRBJ2-2; the TCRdb D gene call, TRBD1, has no DNA to confirm it. The germline V gene has CDR1 DFQATT and CDR2 SNEGSKA (reference sequence). The CDR3 covers 16 residues. Here the CDR3 reads CSARDGGTGGTGELFF.

The J gene is TRBJ1-6, the V gene TRBV12-3 or TRBV12-4; the TRBD1 assignment by TCRdb is unverifiable without DNA. This CDR3 is 16 amino acids long. The CDR3 loop reads CASSPTGTAYNSPLHF.

The chain employs TRBV30 and TRBJ2-7; the TCRdb call, TRBD1, lacks DNA for checking. Germline-derived CDR1 and CDR2 are GTSNPN and SVGIG (reference sequence). There are 14 residues in the CDR3. This CDR3 is CAWSQGVGSYEQYF. Full variable domain (rest looked up from reference TRBV30 and TRBJ2-7): SQTIHQWPATLVQPVGSPLSLECTVEGTSNPNLYWYRQAAGRGLQLLFYSVGIGQISSEVPQNLSASRPQDRQFILSSKKLLLSDSGFYLCAWSQGVGSYEQYFGPGTRLTVT.

The rearrangement uses TRBV27 and TRBJ1-6. Germline CDR1 reads MNHEY; CDR2 reads SMNVEV (reference sequence). The CDR3 extends over 15 amino acids. CDR3 residues: CASSLSSAVTSPLHF.

The gene calls are TRBV7-2 and TRBJ2-1; the D gene TCRdb calls, TRBD2, cannot be checked with no DNA. Looked up from germline, CDR1 is SGHTA and CDR2 is FQGNSA. This CDR3 has 14 amino acids. CDR3 protein: CASSFSPTYNEQFF.

The rearrangement links TRBV20-1 to TRBJ2-3. CDR1 and CDR2 from the germline V gene are DFQATT and SNEGSKA (reference sequence). This CDR3 is built from 12 residues. CDR3: CSADPTFVRQYF.

The chain combines TRBV19 with TRBJ2-1; TCRdb designates TRBD2, a call that cannot be tested without DNA. Germline CDR1 is LNHDA and CDR2 is SQIVND (reference sequence). The CDR3 length is 14 residues. CDR3 amino acids: CASTYDGGLDEQFF. The whole variable domain, filled in from reference TRBV19 and TRBJ2-1, reads DGGITQSPKYLFRKEGQNVTLSCEQNLNHDAMYWYRQDPGQGLRLIYYSQIVNDFQKGDIAEGYSVSREKKESFPLTVTSAQKNPTAFYLCASTYDGGLDEQFFGPGTRLTVL.